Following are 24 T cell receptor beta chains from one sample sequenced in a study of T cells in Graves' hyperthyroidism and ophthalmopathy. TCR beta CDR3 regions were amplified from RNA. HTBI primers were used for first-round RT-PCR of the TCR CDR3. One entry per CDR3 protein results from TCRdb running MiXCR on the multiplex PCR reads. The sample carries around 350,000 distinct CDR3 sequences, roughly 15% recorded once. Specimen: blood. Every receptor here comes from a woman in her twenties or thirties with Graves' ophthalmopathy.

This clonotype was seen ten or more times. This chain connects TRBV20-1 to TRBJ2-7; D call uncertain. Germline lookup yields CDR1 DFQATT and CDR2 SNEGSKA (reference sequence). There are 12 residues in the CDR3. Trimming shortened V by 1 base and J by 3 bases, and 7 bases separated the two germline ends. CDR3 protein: CSARVFGYEQYF. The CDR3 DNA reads TGCAGTGCTAGAGTCTTCGGCTACGAGCAGTACTTC.

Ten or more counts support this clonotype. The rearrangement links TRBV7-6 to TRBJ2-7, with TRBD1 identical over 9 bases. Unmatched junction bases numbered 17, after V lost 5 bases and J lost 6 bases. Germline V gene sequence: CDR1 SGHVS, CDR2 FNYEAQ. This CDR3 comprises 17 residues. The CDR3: CASSLKPYRDRVSEQYF. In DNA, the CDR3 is TGTGCCAGCAGCCTAAAACCCTACCGGGACAGGGTCTCCGAGCAGTACTTC.

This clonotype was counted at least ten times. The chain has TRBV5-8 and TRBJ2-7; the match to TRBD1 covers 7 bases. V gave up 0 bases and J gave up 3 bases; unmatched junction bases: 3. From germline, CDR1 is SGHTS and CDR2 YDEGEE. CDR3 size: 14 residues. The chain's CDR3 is CASSLGDSYYEQYF. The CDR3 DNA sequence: TGTGCCAGCAGCTTGGGGGACAGCTACTACGAGCAGTACTTC.

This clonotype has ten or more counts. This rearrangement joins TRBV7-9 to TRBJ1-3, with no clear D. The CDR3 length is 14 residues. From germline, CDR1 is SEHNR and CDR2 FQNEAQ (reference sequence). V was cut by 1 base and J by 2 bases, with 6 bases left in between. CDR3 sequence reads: CASSLVVPGNTIYF. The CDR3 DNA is TGTGCCAGCAGCTTAGTCGTTCCTGGAAACACCATATATTTT.

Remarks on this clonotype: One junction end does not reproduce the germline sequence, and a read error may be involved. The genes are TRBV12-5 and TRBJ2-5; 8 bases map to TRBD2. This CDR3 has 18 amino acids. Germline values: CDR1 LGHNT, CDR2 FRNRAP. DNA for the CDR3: TGTGCTAGTGGTTTGGTCGGGGCTCCGGGGGGGCACCAAGAGACCCAGTGCTTC. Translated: CASGLVGAPGGHQETQCF.

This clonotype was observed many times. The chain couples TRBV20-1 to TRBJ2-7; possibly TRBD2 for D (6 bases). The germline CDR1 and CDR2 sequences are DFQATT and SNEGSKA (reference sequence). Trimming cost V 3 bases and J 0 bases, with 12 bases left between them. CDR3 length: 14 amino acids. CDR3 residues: CSASPGGTSYEQYF. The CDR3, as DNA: TGCAGTGCTAGCCCCGGGGGAACCTCCTACGAGCAGTACTTC.

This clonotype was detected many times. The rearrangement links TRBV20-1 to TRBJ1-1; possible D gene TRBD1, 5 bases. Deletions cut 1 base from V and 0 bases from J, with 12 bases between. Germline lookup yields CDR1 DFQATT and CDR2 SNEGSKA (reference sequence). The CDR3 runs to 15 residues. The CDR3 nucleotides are TGCAGTGCTAGAGGCGCAGGGCGAATGAACACTGAAGCTTTCTTT. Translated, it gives CSARGAGRMNTEAFF.

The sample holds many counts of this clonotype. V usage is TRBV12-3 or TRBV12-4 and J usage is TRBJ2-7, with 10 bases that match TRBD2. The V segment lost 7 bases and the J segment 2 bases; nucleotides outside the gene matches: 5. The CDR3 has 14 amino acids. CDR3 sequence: CASTASGGPYEQYF. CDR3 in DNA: TGTGCCAGCACCGCTAGCGGGGGACCCTACGAGCAGTACTTC.

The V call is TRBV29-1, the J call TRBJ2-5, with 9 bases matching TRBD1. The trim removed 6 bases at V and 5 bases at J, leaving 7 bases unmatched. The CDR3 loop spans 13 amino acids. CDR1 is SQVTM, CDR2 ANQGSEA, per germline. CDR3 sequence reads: CSVGQGRLETQYF. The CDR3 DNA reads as TGCAGCGTAGGACAGGGGAGGTTGGAGACCCAGTACTTC.

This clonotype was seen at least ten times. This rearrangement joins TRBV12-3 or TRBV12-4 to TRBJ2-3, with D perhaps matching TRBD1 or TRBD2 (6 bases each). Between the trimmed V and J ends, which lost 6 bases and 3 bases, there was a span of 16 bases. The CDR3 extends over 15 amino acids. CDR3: CASSYQTGTTDTQYF. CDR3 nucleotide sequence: TGTGCCAGCAGCTACCAAACAGGGACTACAGATACGCAGTATTTT.

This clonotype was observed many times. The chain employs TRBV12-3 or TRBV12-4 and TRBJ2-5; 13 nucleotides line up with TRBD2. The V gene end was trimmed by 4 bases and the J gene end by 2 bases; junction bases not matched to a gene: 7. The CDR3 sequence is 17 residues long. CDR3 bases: TGTGCCAGCAGTTCCCGGGGACTAGCGGGGTTACAAGAGACCCAGTACTTC. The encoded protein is CASSSRGLAGLQETQYF.

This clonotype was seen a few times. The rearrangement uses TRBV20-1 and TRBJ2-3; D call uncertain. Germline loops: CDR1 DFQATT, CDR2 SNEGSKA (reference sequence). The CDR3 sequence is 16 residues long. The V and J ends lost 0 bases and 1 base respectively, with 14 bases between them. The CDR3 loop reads CSARDAFSSGTDTQYF. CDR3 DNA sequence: TGCAGTGCTAGAGATGCGTTTAGCTCGGGCACAGATACGCAGTATTTT.

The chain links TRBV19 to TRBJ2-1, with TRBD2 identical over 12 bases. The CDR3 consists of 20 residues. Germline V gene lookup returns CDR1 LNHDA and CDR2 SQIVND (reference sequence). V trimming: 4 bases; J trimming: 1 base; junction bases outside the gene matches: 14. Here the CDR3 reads CASSTSLHGLAGMSYNEQFF. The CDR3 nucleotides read TGTGCCAGTAGTACCTCGCTCCACGGACTAGCGGGGATGTCCTACAATGAGCAGTTCTTC.

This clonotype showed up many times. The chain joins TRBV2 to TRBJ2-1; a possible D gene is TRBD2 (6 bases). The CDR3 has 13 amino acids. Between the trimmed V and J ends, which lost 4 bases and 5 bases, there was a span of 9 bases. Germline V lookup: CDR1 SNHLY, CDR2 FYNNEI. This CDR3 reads CASSVRENNEQFF. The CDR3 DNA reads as TGTGCCAGCAGTGTACGGGAGAACAATGAGCAGTTCTTC.

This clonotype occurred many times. Written as DNA, the CDR3 is TGTGCCAGCAGCTCGACCCCCGTGTCTGGGGAGACCCAGTACTTC. Translating gives CASSSTPVSGETQYF. The chain uses TRBV7-2 and TRBJ2-5; no clear D gene. Per germline, CDR1 SGHTA and CDR2 FQGNSA. Between the trimmed V and J ends, which lost 4 bases and 5 bases, there was a span of 17 bases. The CDR3 is 15 amino acids. Full variable domain (rest looked up from reference TRBV7-2 and TRBJ2-5): GAGVSQSPSNKVTEKGKDVELRCDPISGHTALYWYRQSLGQGLEFLIYFQGNSAPDKSGLPSDRFSAERTGGSVSTLTIQRTQQEDSAVYLCASSSTPVSGETQYFGPGTRLLVL.

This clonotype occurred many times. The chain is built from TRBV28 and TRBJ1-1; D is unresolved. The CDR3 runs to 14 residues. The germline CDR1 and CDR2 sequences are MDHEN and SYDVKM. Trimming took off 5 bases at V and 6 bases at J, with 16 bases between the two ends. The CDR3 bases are TGTGCCAGCAGTGTCAGCGGCGGTACGGCTGAAGCTTTCTTT. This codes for CASSVSGGTAEAFF.

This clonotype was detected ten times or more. The CDR3 DNA reads as TGTGCCAGCAGTGACCTAGCGGGGGAGAATACGCAGTATTTT. Its protein product is CASSDLAGENTQYF. The rearrangement links TRBV2 to TRBJ2-3; 10 bases line up with TRBD2. CDR1 is SNHLY, CDR2 FYNNEI, per germline. This CDR3 is 14 amino acids long. V was clipped by 3 bases and J by 7 bases; unmatched bases: 4.

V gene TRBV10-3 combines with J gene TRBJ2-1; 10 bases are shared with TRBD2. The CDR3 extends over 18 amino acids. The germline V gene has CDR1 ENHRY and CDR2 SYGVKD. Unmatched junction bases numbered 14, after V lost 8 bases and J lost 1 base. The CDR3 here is CAIGSGGLAGVSYNEQFF. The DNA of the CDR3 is TGTGCCATCGGCAGTGGGGGGCTAGCGGGGGTTTCCTACAATGAGCAGTTCTTC.

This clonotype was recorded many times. CDR3 DNA: TGTGCCAGCTCACCACCGACCCGGGCCCCGGCCACTGAAGCTTTCTTT. This sequence encodes CASSPPTRAPATEAFF. The chain has TRBV18 and TRBJ1-1; no clear D gene. With 0 bases removed from V and 4 bases from J, the gap between germline ends came to 15 bases. There are 16 residues in the CDR3. Germline V gives CDR1 KGHSH, CDR2 LQKENI.

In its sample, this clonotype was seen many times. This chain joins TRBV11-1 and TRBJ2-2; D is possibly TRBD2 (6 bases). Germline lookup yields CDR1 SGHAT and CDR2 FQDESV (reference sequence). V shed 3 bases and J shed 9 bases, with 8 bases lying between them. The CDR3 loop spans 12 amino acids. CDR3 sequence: CASSFGTRELFF. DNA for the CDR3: TGTGCCAGCAGCTTTGGGACTCGGGAGCTGTTTTTT.

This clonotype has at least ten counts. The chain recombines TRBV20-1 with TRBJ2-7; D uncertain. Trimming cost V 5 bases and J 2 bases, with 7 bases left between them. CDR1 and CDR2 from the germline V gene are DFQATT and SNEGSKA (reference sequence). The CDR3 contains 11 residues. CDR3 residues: CSALSAYEQYF. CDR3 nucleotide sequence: TGCAGTGCTCTCTCGGCCTACGAGCAGTACTTC.

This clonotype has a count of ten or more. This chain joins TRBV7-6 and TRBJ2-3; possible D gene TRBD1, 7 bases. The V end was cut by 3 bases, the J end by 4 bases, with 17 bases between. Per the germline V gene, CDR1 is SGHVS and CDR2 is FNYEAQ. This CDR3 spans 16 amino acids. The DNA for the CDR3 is TGTGCCAGCAGCTTTCGGGGGACAGTGCAAGCAGATACGCAGTATTTT. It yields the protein CASSFRGTVQADTQYF.

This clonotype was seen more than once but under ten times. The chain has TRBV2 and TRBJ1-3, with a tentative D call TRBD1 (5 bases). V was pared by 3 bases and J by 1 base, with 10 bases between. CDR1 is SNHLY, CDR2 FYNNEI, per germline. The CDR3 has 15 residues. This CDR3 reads CASSDVRGSGNTIYF. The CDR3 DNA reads TGTGCCAGCAGTGACGTCCGGGGGTCTGGAAACACCATATATTTT.

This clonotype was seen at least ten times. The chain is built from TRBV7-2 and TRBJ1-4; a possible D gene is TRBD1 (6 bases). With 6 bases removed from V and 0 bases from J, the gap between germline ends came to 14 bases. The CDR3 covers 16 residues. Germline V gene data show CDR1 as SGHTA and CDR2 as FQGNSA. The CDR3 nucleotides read TGTGCCAGCAGTTTGGCGGGGGGCGCAACTAATGAAAAACTGTTTTTT. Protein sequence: CASSLAGGATNEKLFF.